The clone carrying this TCR beta chain was counted between two and nine times. Method: immunoSEQ multiplex PCR; TCRdb's copy keeps in-frame clones and lacks some. This sample has approximately 280,000 clones; 85% occur once, and the top ten carry under 3%. These data are taken from a study of blood T cell repertoires in COVID-19. This TCR derives from a woman in her forties or fifties who had recovered from COVID-19. The sequencing input was PBMCs or T cells enriched from blood (not recorded which).

The CDR3 nucleotides read TGTGCCAGCAGCACACGACAGGGGGCGCAAAATGAGCAGTTCTTC. Its protein is CASSTRQGAQNEQFF. V usage is TRBV7-9 and J usage is TRBJ2-1; 10 bases align to TRBD1. V dropped 5 bases and J dropped 7; count of bases not matched to a gene: 8. The length of the CDR3 is 15 residues. The germline gives CDR1 SEHNR, CDR2 FQNEAQ (reference sequence).